This is a list of T cell receptor beta chains from one sample in a study of blood T cell repertoires in COVID-19. Clones were sequenced by immunoSEQ multiplex PCR, and TCRdb holds only the in-frame ones, with some missing. The profile covers 450,000 or so clones, with about 92% appearing a single time and roughly 0.66% taken by the ten largest. Source material: PBMCs or T cells enriched from blood (not recorded which). The receptors stem from a man between 18 and 35 years old who had recovered from COVID-19. The CDR3 runs from the conserved cysteine through the conserved F or W. D genes are given only for firm matches. The listing skips clone size in some rows; elsewhere it reads once, few, many or a size class.

abundance,d_gene,j_gene,v_gene,CDR3aa,CDR3nt
-,-,TRBJ2-1,TRBV5-1,CASSRGGAAGEQFF,TGCGCCAGCAGCCGAGGTGGGGCTGCCGGTGAGCAGTTCTTC
few,-,TRBJ1-3,TRBV15,CATKTVIGNTIYF,TGTGCCACCAAAACTGTCATTGGAAACACCATATATTTT
-,-,TRBJ2-2,TRBV15,CATSRDGRRGRTGELFF,TGTGCCACCAGCAGAGATGGTAGAAGGGGTCGTACCGGGGAGCTGTTTTTT
-,TRBD1,TRBJ1-5,TRBV28,CASSPGGTGDQPQHF,TGTGCCAGCAGCCCGGGGGGGACAGGGGATCAGCCCCAGCATTTT
-,TRBD1,TRBJ2-1,TRBV12-5,CASEGASSYNEQFF,TGTGCTAGTGAGGGGGCGAGCTCCTACAATGAGCAGTTCTTC
-,-,TRBJ2-7,TRBV10-3,CAISDRRGSTYEQYF,TGTGCCATCAGTGACCGCAGAGGGTCGACCTACGAGCAGTACTTC
once,-,TRBJ2-7,TRBV5-1,CASSLQGGSYEQYF,TGCGCCAGCAGCTTACAGGGGGGGTCCTACGAGCAGTACTTC
-,TRBD2,TRBJ2-6,TRBV3-1/TRBV3-2,CASSQAAGVSGANVLTF,TGTGCCAGCAGCCAAGCAGCGGGAGTATCTGGGGCCAACGTCCTGACTTTC
-,TRBD1,TRBJ2-1,TRBV25-1,CASSGIGQGRRDEQFF,TGTGCCAGCAGTGGCATAGGACAGGGTCGAAGGGATGAGCAGTTCTTC
once,TRBD2,TRBJ2-3,TRBV10-1,CASSVGLGDREGRRTDTQYF,TGCGCCAGCAGTGTCGGACTAGGGGACCGGGAGGGCCGGCGCACAGATACGCAGTATTTT
once,-,TRBJ2-7,TRBV21-1,CASSKGQGAHEQYF,TGTGCCAGCAGCAAAGGGCAGGGGGCCCACGAGCAGTACTTC
-,TRBD2,TRBJ2-7,TRBV7-9,CASSLVSFSGSSYEQYF,TGTGCCAGCAGCTTAGTTAGTTTTAGCGGGAGCTCGTACGAGCAGTACTTC
-,TRBD1,TRBJ1-2,TRBV11-3,CASSPMKEGGLGGYTF,TGTGCCAGCAGCCCTATGAAGGAAGGGGGCCTAGGAGGCTACACCTTC
-,TRBD2,TRBJ2-5,TRBV5-1,CASSSAGEETQYF,TGCGCCAGCAGCTCCGCGGGGGAGGAGACCCAGTACTTC
-,TRBD1,TRBJ1-3,TRBV2,CASHRGSGNTIYF,TGTGCCAGCCACAGGGGCTCGGGAAACACCATATATTTT
once,-,TRBJ1-5,TRBV21-1,CASTMDRDSLDSNQPQHF,TGTGCCAGCACGATGGACCGGGACAGTCTAGATAGCAATCAGCCCCAGCATTTT
-,-,TRBJ2-1,TRBV2,CASSERLWRASGNEQFF,TGTGCCAGCAGTGAACGATTATGGAGAGCGTCGGGTAATGAGCAGTTCTTC
-,-,TRBJ2-5,TRBV2,CASSEAGGGWETQYF,TGTGCCAGCAGTGAAGCTGGCGGGGGCTGGGAGACCCAGTACTTC
-,-,TRBJ1-6,TRBV11-2,CASSLAGRGTGSPLHF,TGTGCCAGCAGCTTAGCCGGACGGGGGACCGGTTCACCCCTCCACTTT
-,TRBD1,TRBJ1-1,TRBV3-1/TRBV3-2,CASSQGGGVTEAFF,TGTGCCAGCAGCCAAGGAGGGGGCGTTACTGAAGCTTTCTTT
-,-,TRBJ2-1,TRBV7-3,CASSNRLEGVVDEQFF,TGTGCCAGCAGCAACAGACTAGAGGGTGTTGTCGATGAGCAGTTCTTC
-,-,TRBJ2-2,TRBV28,CASSLSGLTNTGELFF,TGTGCCAGCAGTTTGAGCGGATTGACGAACACCGGGGAGCTGTTTTTT
-,-,TRBJ1-3,TRBV2,CASSSRQLLSGNTIYF,TGTGCCAGCAGCTCAAGACAGCTCTTGTCTGGAAACACCATATATTTT
-,-,TRBJ1-2,TRBV19,CASSIDGQARYGYTF,TGTGCCAGTAGTATCGATGGGCAGGCCCGATATGGCTACACCTTC
-,TRBD2,TRBJ2-3,TRBV11-3,CASSLPGGASDTQYF,TGTGCCAGCAGCTTGCCCGGGGGGGCCTCAGATACGCAGTATTTT
-,-,TRBJ2-1,TRBV15,CATSREENEQFF,TGTGCCACCAGCAGAGAGGAGAATGAGCAGTTCTTC
-,TRBD1,TRBJ1-2,TRBV9,CASSLPRDRVYRGYTF,TGTGCCAGCAGCCTACCGCGGGACAGGGTATATCGGGGCTACACCTTC
-,-,TRBJ2-6,TRBV21-1,CASSKVGGAEAGANVLTF,TGTGCCAGCAGCAAAGTCGGGGGGGCGGAAGCTGGGGCCAACGTCCTGACTTTC
few,TRBD2,TRBJ2-1,TRBV5-1,CASSLDLAGVYNEQFF,TGCGCCAGCAGCTTGGATCTAGCGGGAGTCTACAATGAGCAGTTCTTC